This T cell receptor beta chain originates from a study of blood T cell repertoires in COVID-19. Overall study context: Sites in the United States, Italy and Spain provided acute and convalescent COVID-19 samples. PBMCs, B-cell-depleted T cells, or T cells provided the cDNA or gDNA that made up the material.

With V trimmed by 1 base and J by 10 bases, 4 bases remained unmatched. Germline V gives CDR1 SGHAT, CDR2 FQNNGV. The CDR3 runs to 15 residues. As originally analysed: Estimates of nucleated cell counts were drawn from the amplification of reference gene primers. The repertoire was sequenced with immunoSEQ multiplex PCR; TCRdb's copy has only in-frame clones and lacks some. V, J and clone size are taken as reported in that table, and D and trimming were inferred from the DNA itself. There are about 180,000 clones in the sample; about four fifths occur only once, and less than 10% lies in the top ten.

This clonotype originated in a woman aged 65 to 85 with COVID-19, enrolled during active disease. Sequenced sample: peripheral blood. V gene TRBV11-2 combines with J gene TRBJ2-1; 13 bases are a match to TRBD2. The CDR3 reads CASSLVGTSGTEQFF. CDR3 sequence (DNA): TGTGCCAGCAGCTTAGTAGGGACTAGCGGGACAGAGCAGTTCTTC.